Detailed here is one T cell receptor (beta chain). Its antigen is unknown. It has no much larger one-base neighbor in the sample; base qualities were not kept. CDR1 and CDR2 are read off the germline V gene as SGHVS and FQNEAQ. Trimming at the junction amounts to 1 base on V and 5 bases on J, and the germline ends lie 14 bases apart. The CDR3 runs 15 amino acids, cysteine and phenylalanine included. Solely the CDR3 DNA is kept, with 45 bases framed from the first base. Patients with a history of autoimmune disease or receiving systemic immunosuppression were excluded from the trial. Peripheral blood for TCR sequencing was drawn from every dose cohort at baseline, at cycle 4 day 1 and at cycle 7 day 1. The samples were taken from a phase I, first-in-human, multicenter, open-label dose-escalation trial of ivuxolimab. Adults with locally advanced or metastatic melanoma, renal cell, hepatocellular, or head and neck squamous cell carcinoma were enrolled in the trial. Before TCR sequencing, CD4+ T cells and CD8+ T cells were sorted from peripheral blood as separate populations.

This sample is part of a study of OX40 agonist ivuxolimab in advanced cancers. At the level of the whole study: Ivuxolimab was an agonistic, fully human IgG2 monoclonal antibody directed against OX40 (CD134), a costimulatory receptor. Intravenous ivuxolimab was administered to patients every 2 weeks at six dose levels: 0.01, 0.1, 0.3, 1.5, 3 and 10 mg/kg. Of the approximately 53 patients in dose escalation, approximately 20 had hepatocellular carcinoma, roughly 15 had melanoma, 9 had renal cell carcinoma and 9 had head and neck cancer. A male proportion of 82.7% and a mean age of roughly 55 years, ranging from roughly 23 to 80, were recorded for the dose-escalation cohort. Patients were allowed to have had prior anti-PD-1, anti-PD-L1 or anti-CTLA-4 therapy, and around two fifths of the dose-escalation patients had been treated with checkpoint inhibitors. Partial responses occurred in three dose-escalation patients: two with cutaneous melanoma and one with hepatocellular carcinoma. Peripheral TCRbeta sequencing aimed to test whether ivuxolimab altered TCR sequence diversity and caused clonal T-cell expansion. The paper reports the monotherapy dose-escalation portion (N = 52 patients) of the phase I ivuxolimab trial. Overall study results and their limits: Low levels of normalized T-cell clonal expansion were also shown by some nonresponding patients. After ivuxolimab, expanded clones were on average more numerous among CD8+ T cells than among CD4+ T cells. Clonal expansion of both CD4+ and CD8+ blood T cells was observed from baseline to week 6 at doses 0.1 to 3.0 mg/kg. The antigen specificity of the peripheral T cells that underwent clonal expansion was not determined. In the 0.1-3.0 mg/kg groups, partial responders had among the lowest normalized peripheral clonal expansion, particularly in CD8+ T cells.

To sequence the TCRbeta CDR3 region, genomic DNA was isolated from the sorted cells. The immunoSEQ Assay was used for sequencing of TCRbeta CDR3 regions. Held by TCRdb, this immuneACCESS table contains in-frame sequences only and omits some clones. Under half of the omission traces to an unresolved V gene where checked; the cause of the rest is unknown. This sample comprises 60,000 to 70,000 clones, roughly 90% of them detected only once. The ten largest clonotypes hold over 0.25% of the sample. The chain is assembled from TRBV7-8 and TRBJ2-5; the D gene lacks a confident call. The receptor was isolated from an adult with an advanced solid tumor such as melanoma, head and neck, liver or kidney cancer. The material was CD4+ or CD8+ T cells sorted from blood, obtained in a trial of the OX40 agonist ivuxolimab. The bases are TGTGCCAGCAGCTTAGGACGTGGTGTCGGGGAGACCCAGTACTTC. Protein translation: CASSLGRGVGETQYF. The full variable domain, with segments outside the CDR3 supplied by the reference TRBV7-8 and TRBJ2-5 proteins, appears as GAGVSQSPRYKVAKRGQDVALRCDPISGHVSLFWYQQALGQGPEFLTYFQNEAQLDKSGLPSDRFFAERPEGSVSTLKIQRTQQEDSAVYLCASSLGRGVGETQYFGPGTRLLVL.